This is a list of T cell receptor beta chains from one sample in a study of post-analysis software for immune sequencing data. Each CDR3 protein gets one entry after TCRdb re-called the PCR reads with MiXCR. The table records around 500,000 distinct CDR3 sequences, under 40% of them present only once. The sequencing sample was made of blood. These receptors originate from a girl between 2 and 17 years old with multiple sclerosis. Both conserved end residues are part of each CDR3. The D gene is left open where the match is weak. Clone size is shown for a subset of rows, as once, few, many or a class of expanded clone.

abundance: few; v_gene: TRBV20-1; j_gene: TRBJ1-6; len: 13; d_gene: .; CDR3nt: TGCAGTGCAGAACAGGGTGGGCGTTCACCCCTCCACTTT; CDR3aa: CSAEQGGRSPLHF
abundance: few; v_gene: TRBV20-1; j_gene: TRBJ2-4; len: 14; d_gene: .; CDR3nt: TGCAGTGCTAGCAGCTCTCCAGCCAAAAACATTCAGTACTTC; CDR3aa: CSASSSPAKNIQYF
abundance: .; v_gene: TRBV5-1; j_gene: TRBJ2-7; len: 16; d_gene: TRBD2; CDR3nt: TGCGCCAGCAGCTTGCCGGGCGGGGGGAACCCCTACGAGCAGTACTTC; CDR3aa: CASSLPGGGNPYEQYF
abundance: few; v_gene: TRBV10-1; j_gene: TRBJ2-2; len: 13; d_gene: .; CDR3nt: TGCGCCAGCAGTGAAGGGGACACCGGGGAGCTGTTTTTT; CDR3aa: CASSEGDTGELFF
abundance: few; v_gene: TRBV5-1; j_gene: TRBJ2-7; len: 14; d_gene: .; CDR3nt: TGCGCCAGCAGCTCCGGGACCCGTCCCTACGAGCAGTACTTC; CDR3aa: CASSSGTRPYEQYF
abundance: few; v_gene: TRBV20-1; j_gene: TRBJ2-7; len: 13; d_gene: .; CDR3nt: TGCAGTGCTAGAGATCGGGCAACCTACGAGCAGTACTTC; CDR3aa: CSARDRATYEQYF
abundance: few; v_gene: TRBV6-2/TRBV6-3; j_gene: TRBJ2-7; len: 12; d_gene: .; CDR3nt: TGTGCCAGCAGTCGGGACGTCTACGAGCAGTACTTC; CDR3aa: CASSRDVYEQYF
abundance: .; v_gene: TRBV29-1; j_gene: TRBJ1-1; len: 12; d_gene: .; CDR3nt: TGCAGCGTTTTCCTCACGGGGGGAATAGCTTTCTTT; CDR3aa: CSVFLTGGIAFF
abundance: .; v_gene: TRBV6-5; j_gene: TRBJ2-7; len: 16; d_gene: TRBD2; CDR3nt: TGTGCCAGCAGTCCCCCGGCCCGGGAGGGCCAGTACGAGCAGTACTTC; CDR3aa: CASSPPAREGQYEQYF
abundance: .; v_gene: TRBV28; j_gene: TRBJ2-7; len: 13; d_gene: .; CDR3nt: TGTGCCAGCAGTTCCAGGTTATCCTACGAGCAGTACTTC; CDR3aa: CASSSRLSYEQYF
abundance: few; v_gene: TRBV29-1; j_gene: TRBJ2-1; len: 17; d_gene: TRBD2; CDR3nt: TGCGGCGTTGAAGAGCAGAAGCGGGGGGGCCTGGACAATGAGCAGTTCTTC; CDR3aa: CGVEEQKRGGLDNEQFF
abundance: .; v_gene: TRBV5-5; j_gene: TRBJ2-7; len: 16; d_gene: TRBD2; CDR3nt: TGTGCCAGCAGCTTGTTGACGACTAGCGGTTTCTACGAGCAGTACTTC; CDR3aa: CASSLLTTSGFYEQYF
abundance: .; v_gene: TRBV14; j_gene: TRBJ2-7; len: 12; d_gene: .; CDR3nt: TGTGCCAGCAGCCATAGTGGACACGAGCAGTACTTC; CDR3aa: CASSHSGHEQYF
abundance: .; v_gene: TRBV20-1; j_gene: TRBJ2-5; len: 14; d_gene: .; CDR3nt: TGCAGTGCTAGAGTGTCGACGCGGCAAGAGACCCAGTACTTC; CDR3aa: CSARVSTRQETQYF
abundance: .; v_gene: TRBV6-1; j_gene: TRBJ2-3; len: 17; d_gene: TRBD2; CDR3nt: TGTGCCAGCAGTGAAGCACTAGCGGGGGTCCGGGGTATGACGCAGTATTTT; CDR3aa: CASSEALAGVRGMTQYF
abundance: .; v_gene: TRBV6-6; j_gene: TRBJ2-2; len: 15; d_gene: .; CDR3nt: TGTGCCAGCAGTAACCCTTCTAGGGGCACCGGGGAGCTGTTTTTT; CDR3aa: CASSNPSRGTGELFF
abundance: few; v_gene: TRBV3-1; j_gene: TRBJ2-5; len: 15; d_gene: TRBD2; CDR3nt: TGTGCCAGCAGCTTGCTTAGCGGGGGGGCGAGAGAGCAGTACTTC; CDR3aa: CASSLLSGGAREQYF
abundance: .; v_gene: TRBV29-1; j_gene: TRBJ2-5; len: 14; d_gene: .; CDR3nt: TGCAGCGTTGGGGGGGAAAGACGTCAAGAGACCCAGTACTTC; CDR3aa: CSVGGERRQETQYF
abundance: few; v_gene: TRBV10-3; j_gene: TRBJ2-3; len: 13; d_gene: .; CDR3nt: TGTGCCATCAGTGGACAGGGAGGTGATACGCAGTATTTT; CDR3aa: CAISGQGGDTQYF
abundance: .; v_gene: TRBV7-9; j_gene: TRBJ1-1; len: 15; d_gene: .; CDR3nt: TGTGCCAGCAGCCGTTCAGGGTTGGGAGACACTGAAGCTTTCTTT; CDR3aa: CASSRSGLGDTEAFF